This T cell receptor (beta chain) was documented in a study of blood T cells in healthy people across ages. Study results and caveats: Donor CMV status was unknown, possibly confounding expanded clonotype changes.

With regard to this clonotype: Its antigen is still unknown.

Drawn from each donor were 8.5 to 10 milliliters of peripheral blood. A second about 7 to 11 cycle PCR used barcoded and J-beta primers. TCRdb reprocessed the 5' RACE reads via MiXCR and lists one record per CDR3 protein. The table shows around 650,000 distinct CDR3 sequences, with approximately 40% occurring only once. V lost 3 bases to trimming and J lost 1 base, with 13 bases between them. CDR1 and CDR2 (germline): MDHEN, SYDVKM. The CDR3 runs 15 residues. The V gene is TRBV28, the J gene TRBJ2-7; tentatively, D is TRBD2 (5 bases). Sequencing was performed on blood. The source of this sequence is an elderly man in good health. This CDR3 is CASSFAGELSYEQYF. CDR3 DNA sequence: TGTGCCAGCAGTTTTGCGGGCGAACTTTCCTACGAGCAGTACTTC. Supplemented by reference TRBV28 and TRBJ2-7, the full variable domain reads DVKVTQSSRYLVKRTGEKVFLECVQDMDHENMFWYRQDPGLGLRLIYFSYDVKMKEKGDIPEGYSVSREKKERFSLILESASTNQTSMYLCASSFAGELSYEQYFGPGTRLTVT.